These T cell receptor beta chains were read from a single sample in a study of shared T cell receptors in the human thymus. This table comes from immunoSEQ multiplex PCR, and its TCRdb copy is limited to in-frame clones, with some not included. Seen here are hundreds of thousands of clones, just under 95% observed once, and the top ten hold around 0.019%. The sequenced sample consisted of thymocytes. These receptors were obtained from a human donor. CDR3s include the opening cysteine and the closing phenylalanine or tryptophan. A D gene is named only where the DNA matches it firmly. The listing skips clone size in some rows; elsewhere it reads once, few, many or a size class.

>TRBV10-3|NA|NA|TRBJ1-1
TGTGCCATCAGCGAACAGAATTGGACTGAAGCTTTCTTT
CAISEQNWTEAFF
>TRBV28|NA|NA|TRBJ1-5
TGTGCCAGCAGCACCGGTAGGGGGGTGAGCAATCAGCCCCAGCATTTT
CASSTGRGVSNQPQHF
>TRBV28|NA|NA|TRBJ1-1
TGTGCCAGCAGTTTATACACTAAAAAGGACAGGAACACTGAAGCTTTCTTT
CASSLYTKKDRNTEAFF
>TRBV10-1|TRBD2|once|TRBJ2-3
TGCGCCAGCAGTTCAGGGACTACTAGCACAGATACGCAGTATTTT
CASSSGTTSTDTQYF
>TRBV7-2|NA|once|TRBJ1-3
TGTGCCAGCAGCTTAATGTGGCGTGACACCATATATTTT
CASSLMWRDTIYF
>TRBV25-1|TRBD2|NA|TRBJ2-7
TGTGCCAGCAGTGAGTTGTTGCGGGAGGGCCAGTACGAGCAGTACTTC
CASSELLREGQYEQYF
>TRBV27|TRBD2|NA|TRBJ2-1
TGTGCCAGCAGTTTATTTGGGCTAGCGGGGAACCATGAGCAGTTCTTC
CASSLFGLAGNHEQFF
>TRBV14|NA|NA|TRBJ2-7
TGTGCCAGCAGCCAAACCCCGGCATCCTACGAGCAGTACTTC
CASSQTPASYEQYF
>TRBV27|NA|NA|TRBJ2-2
TGTGCCAGCAGTTTAAACACCGGGGAGCTGTTTTTT
CASSLNTGELFF
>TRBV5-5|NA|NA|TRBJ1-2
TGTGCCAGCAGCTTGGGCATTGCTAGGAATGGCTACACCTTC
CASSLGIARNGYTF
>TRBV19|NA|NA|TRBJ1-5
TGTGCCAGTAGTAGGGGGGTTCATCAGCCCCAGCATTTT
CASSRGVHQPQHF
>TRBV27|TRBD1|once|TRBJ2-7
TGTGCCAGCAGTTTATTGGGAGACAGGGGGCGCGAATATCACCACGAGCAGTACTTC
CASSLLGDRGREYHHEQYF
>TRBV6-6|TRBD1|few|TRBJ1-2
TGTGCCAGCAGACAACGACAGGGGCGGAACTATGGCTACACCTTC
CASRQRQGRNYGYTF
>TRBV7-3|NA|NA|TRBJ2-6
TGTGCCAGCAGCTTATATGGGGGCGCCTCTGGGGCCAACGTCCTGACTTTC
CASSLYGGASGANVLTF
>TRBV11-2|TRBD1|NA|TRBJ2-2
TGTGCCAGCAGAGCGGGACAGGGTTCACCCGGGGAGCTGTTTTTT
CASRAGQGSPGELFF